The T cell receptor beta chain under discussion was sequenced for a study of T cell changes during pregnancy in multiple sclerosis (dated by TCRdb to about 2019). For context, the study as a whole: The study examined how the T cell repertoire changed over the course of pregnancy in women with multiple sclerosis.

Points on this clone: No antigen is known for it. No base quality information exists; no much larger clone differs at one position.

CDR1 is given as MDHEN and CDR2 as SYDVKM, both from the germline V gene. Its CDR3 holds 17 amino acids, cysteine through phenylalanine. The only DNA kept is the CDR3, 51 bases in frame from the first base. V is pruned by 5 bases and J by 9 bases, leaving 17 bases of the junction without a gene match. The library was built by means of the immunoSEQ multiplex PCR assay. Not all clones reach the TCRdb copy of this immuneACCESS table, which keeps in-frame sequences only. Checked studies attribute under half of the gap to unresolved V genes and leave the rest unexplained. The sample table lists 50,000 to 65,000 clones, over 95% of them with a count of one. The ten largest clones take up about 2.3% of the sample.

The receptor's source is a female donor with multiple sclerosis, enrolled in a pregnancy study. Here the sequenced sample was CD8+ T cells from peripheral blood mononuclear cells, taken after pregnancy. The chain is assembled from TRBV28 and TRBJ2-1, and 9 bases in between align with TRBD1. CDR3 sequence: CASSHPSRTGVYGEQFF. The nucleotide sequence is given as TGTGCCAGCAGTCACCCATCCAGGACAGGGGTTTACGGTGAGCAGTTCTTC.